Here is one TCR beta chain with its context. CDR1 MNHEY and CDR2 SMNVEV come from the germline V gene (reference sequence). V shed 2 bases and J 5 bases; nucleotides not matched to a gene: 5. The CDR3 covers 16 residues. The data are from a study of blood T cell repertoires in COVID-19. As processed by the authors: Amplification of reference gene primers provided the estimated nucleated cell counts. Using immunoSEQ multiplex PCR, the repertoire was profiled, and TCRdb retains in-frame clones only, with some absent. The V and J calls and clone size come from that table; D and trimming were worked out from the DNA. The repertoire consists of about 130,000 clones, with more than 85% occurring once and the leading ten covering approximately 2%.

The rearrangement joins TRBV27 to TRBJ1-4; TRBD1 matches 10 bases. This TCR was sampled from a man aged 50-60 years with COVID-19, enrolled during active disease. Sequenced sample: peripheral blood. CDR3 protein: CASSLRRTGGNEKLFF. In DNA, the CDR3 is TGTGCCAGCAGTTTAAGACGGACAGGGGGGAATGAAAAACTGTTTTTT.